This is a list of T cell receptor beta chains from one sample in a study of T cell responses to AZD1222 COVID-19 vaccine. Libraries were prepared by immunoSEQ multiplex PCR; TCRdb keeps only in-frame clonotypes and omits some of them. The sample contains 250,000 to 300,000 clones, around 92% of which appear only once. The specimen comprised peripheral blood, sampled 28 days after the second AZD1222 dose. All receptors come from an adult who received the AZD1222 COVID-19 vaccine. Both conserved end residues are part of each CDR3. The D gene is left open where the match is weak. Part of the rows lack a size; the others show once, few, many or a class for expanded clones.

j_call: TRBJ1-1
clone_size: .
v_call: TRBV6-5
d_call: .
cdr3_nt: TGTGCCAGCTCTCAACCCATGAACACTGAAGCTTTCTTT
cdr3_aa: CASSQPMNTEAFF

j_call: TRBJ2-3
clone_size: once
v_call: TRBV6-4
d_call: .
cdr3_nt: TGTGCCAGCAGTGATGCTGGGGGCGCAGGGACAGATACGCAGTATTTT
cdr3_aa: CASSDAGGAGTDTQYF

j_call: TRBJ2-4
clone_size: .
v_call: TRBV5-6
d_call: .
cdr3_nt: TGTGCCAGCAGCTCCCGGGGTCACGTCCGAGCCAAAAACATTCAGTACTTC
cdr3_aa: CASSSRGHVRAKNIQYF

j_call: TRBJ2-3
clone_size: .
v_call: TRBV7-9
d_call: .
cdr3_nt: TGTGCCAGCAGCCCCCTAAGGGATACGCAGTATTTT
cdr3_aa: CASSPLRDTQYF

j_call: TRBJ1-1
clone_size: few
v_call: TRBV5-8
d_call: .
cdr3_nt: TGTGCCAGCAGCCTACAGAAAAACACTGAAGCTTTCTTT
cdr3_aa: CASSLQKNTEAFF

j_call: TRBJ1-2
clone_size: .
v_call: TRBV28
d_call: TRBD1
cdr3_nt: TGTGCCAGCAGGGAGGGACAGGCGTTAGGCTACACCTTC
cdr3_aa: CASREGQALGYTF

j_call: TRBJ2-1
clone_size: .
v_call: TRBV10-2
d_call: TRBD2
cdr3_nt: TGCGCCAGCAGCGCCCACGGGACTAGCAACTCTGGCTATGAGCAGTTCTTC
cdr3_aa: CASSAHGTSNSGYEQFF

j_call: TRBJ2-2
clone_size: .
v_call: TRBV9
d_call: .
cdr3_nt: TGTGCCAGCAGCTTGCGACCGGGGGGCTCGAACACCGGGGAGCTGTTTTTT
cdr3_aa: CASSLRPGGSNTGELFF

j_call: TRBJ2-2
clone_size: .
v_call: TRBV3-1/TRBV3-2
d_call: .
cdr3_nt: TGTGCCAGCAGCCAAGATTTCGGGAACACCGGGGAGCTGTTTTTT
cdr3_aa: CASSQDFGNTGELFF

j_call: TRBJ2-2
clone_size: .
v_call: TRBV5-1
d_call: .
cdr3_nt: TGCGCCAGCAGCTTGGATGGGGCGAGCACCGGGGAGCTGTTTTTT
cdr3_aa: CASSLDGASTGELFF

j_call: TRBJ1-1
clone_size: once
v_call: TRBV5-5
d_call: .
cdr3_nt: TGTGCCAGCAGCCAGCATGATGAAGCTTTCTTT
cdr3_aa: CASSQHDEAFF

j_call: TRBJ2-2
clone_size: .
v_call: TRBV19
d_call: .
cdr3_nt: TGTGCCAGTAACTTGAACACCGGGGAGCTGTTTTTT
cdr3_aa: CASNLNTGELFF

j_call: TRBJ1-2
clone_size: .
v_call: TRBV27
d_call: .
cdr3_nt: TGTGCCAGCAGTTTTTCAAGGGCCTATGGCTACACCTTC
cdr3_aa: CASSFSRAYGYTF

j_call: TRBJ1-1
clone_size: .
v_call: TRBV25-1
d_call: TRBD1
cdr3_nt: TGTGCCAGCAGCCGTGCAGGGGGCACTGAAGCTTTCTTT
cdr3_aa: CASSRAGGTEAFF

j_call: TRBJ1-1
clone_size: .
v_call: TRBV21-1
d_call: .
cdr3_nt: TGTGCCAGCAGCAAATCGACAGCCGTTGAAGCTTTCTTT
cdr3_aa: CASSKSTAVEAFF

j_call: TRBJ1-4
clone_size: .
v_call: TRBV2
d_call: .
cdr3_nt: TGTGCCAGCAGTGGCGGGGCAGCTGAAAAACTGTTTTTT
cdr3_aa: CASSGGAAEKLFF

j_call: TRBJ1-5
clone_size: .
v_call: TRBV7-8
d_call: .
cdr3_nt: TGTGCCAGCAGCTTAGGGCAGCTCTATGGGAATCAGCCCCAGCATTTT
cdr3_aa: CASSLGQLYGNQPQHF

j_call: TRBJ2-1
clone_size: .
v_call: TRBV18
d_call: .
cdr3_nt: TGTGCCAGCTCACCAAGGGCAGTGGAAATTTACAATGAGCAGTTCTTC
cdr3_aa: CASSPRAVEIYNEQFF

j_call: TRBJ2-7
clone_size: few
v_call: TRBV7-2
d_call: TRBD2
cdr3_nt: TGTGCCAGCAGACCGGGACTAGCGGGCTACGAGCAGTACTTC
cdr3_aa: CASRPGLAGYEQYF

j_call: TRBJ1-6
clone_size: .
v_call: TRBV4-1
d_call: .
cdr3_nt: TGCGCCAGCAGCCAAGAGCAGGGGAGATCACCCCTCCACTTT
cdr3_aa: CASSQEQGRSPLHF

j_call: TRBJ2-1
clone_size: .
v_call: TRBV18
d_call: .
cdr3_nt: TGTGCCAGCTCACAGCAGAGTCCCGCCTACAATGAGCAGTTCTTC
cdr3_aa: CASSQQSPAYNEQFF

j_call: TRBJ1-1
clone_size: .
v_call: TRBV6-5
d_call: .
cdr3_nt: TGTGCCAGCACCCAGGGACGCATGAACACTGAAGCTTTCTTT
cdr3_aa: CASTQGRMNTEAFF

j_call: TRBJ2-6
clone_size: .
v_call: TRBV7-6
d_call: TRBD1
cdr3_nt: TGTGCCAGCAGCAGGGGACAGGGGGCTGGTGGGGCCAACGTCCTGACTTTC
cdr3_aa: CASSRGQGAGGANVLTF

j_call: TRBJ1-1
clone_size: .
v_call: TRBV3-1/TRBV3-2
d_call: TRBD1
cdr3_nt: TGTGCCAGCAGTTTGCCGGGACAGATGAACACTGAAGCTTTCTTT
cdr3_aa: CASSLPGQMNTEAFF

j_call: TRBJ2-1
clone_size: .
v_call: TRBV13
d_call: TRBD2
cdr3_nt: TGTGCCAGCAGCTTATCATTCGGGACTAGTCGGATTGAGCAGTTCTTC
cdr3_aa: CASSLSFGTSRIEQFF

j_call: TRBJ2-5
clone_size: .
v_call: TRBV5-1
d_call: .
cdr3_nt: TGCGCCAGCAGCCCCAACCGGCGGGCTTACCAAGAGACCCAGTACTTC
cdr3_aa: CASSPNRRAYQETQYF

j_call: TRBJ1-5
clone_size: .
v_call: TRBV6-2/TRBV6-3
d_call: TRBD1
cdr3_nt: TGTGCCAGCAGCCGGACAGGGGATAATCAGCCCCAGCATTTT
cdr3_aa: CASSRTGDNQPQHF

j_call: TRBJ2-7
clone_size: .
v_call: TRBV27
d_call: TRBD1
cdr3_nt: TGTGCCAGCAGTTTGGCGGCGGGGACAGGGATCTACGAGCAGTACTTC
cdr3_aa: CASSLAAGTGIYEQYF

j_call: TRBJ2-7
clone_size: .
v_call: TRBV14
d_call: TRBD1
cdr3_nt: TGTGCCAGCAGCCAAGCAAGGACAGGGGGCCACGAGCAGTACTTC
cdr3_aa: CASSQARTGGHEQYF

j_call: TRBJ1-1
clone_size: .
v_call: TRBV6-2/TRBV6-3
d_call: .
cdr3_nt: TGTGCCAGCAGTTACGCGACAGAGAACACTGAAGCTTTCTTT
cdr3_aa: CASSYATENTEAFF

j_call: TRBJ1-3
clone_size: once
v_call: TRBV7-9
d_call: .
cdr3_nt: TGTGCCAGCAGCTTAGCGAGAGGGTACGGAAACACCATATATTTT
cdr3_aa: CASSLARGYGNTIYF

j_call: TRBJ1-2
clone_size: .
v_call: TRBV12-2
d_call: .
cdr3_nt: TGTGCAAGTCGCTGTCCCCCACCCGGACAAGATGGCTACACCTTC
cdr3_aa: CASRCPPPGQDGYTF

j_call: TRBJ2-5
clone_size: .
v_call: TRBV12-3/TRBV12-4
d_call: .
cdr3_nt: TGTGCCAGCAGGGCGGAGGAGACCCAGTACTTC
cdr3_aa: CASRAEETQYF

j_call: TRBJ1-2
clone_size: .
v_call: TRBV19
d_call: .
cdr3_nt: TGTGCCAGTAGTATAGATGGCCAGAGCTATGGCTACACCTTC
cdr3_aa: CASSIDGQSYGYTF

j_call: TRBJ1-4
clone_size: .
v_call: TRBV4-1
d_call: .
cdr3_nt: TGCGCCAGCTTTGACAGCCGGAATGAAAAACTGTTTTTT
cdr3_aa: CASFDSRNEKLFF

j_call: TRBJ2-7
clone_size: .
v_call: TRBV7-2
d_call: TRBD1
cdr3_nt: TGTGCCAGCAGCCCCGTAATTGGACAGGGGGTCGAGCAGTACTTC
cdr3_aa: CASSPVIGQGVEQYF

j_call: TRBJ2-1
clone_size: few
v_call: TRBV9
d_call: TRBD1
cdr3_nt: TGTGCCAGCAGCGTCTCCGGGACAGGGACCTCCTACAATGAGCAGTTCTTC
cdr3_aa: CASSVSGTGTSYNEQFF

j_call: TRBJ1-1
clone_size: .
v_call: TRBV7-6
d_call: .
cdr3_nt: TGTGCCAGCAGCCAAGCGGGGCCGACTGAAGCTTTCTTT
cdr3_aa: CASSQAGPTEAFF

j_call: TRBJ2-3
clone_size: .
v_call: TRBV27
d_call: .
cdr3_nt: TGTGCCAGCAGCCTAGGGGCGTTGAATACGCAGTATTTT
cdr3_aa: CASSLGALNTQYF

j_call: TRBJ2-7
clone_size: .
v_call: TRBV4-1
d_call: TRBD2
cdr3_nt: TGCGCCAGCAGCCGATTAATAACGACTAGCGGGATTTCCTACGAGCAGTACTTC
cdr3_aa: CASSRLITTSGISYEQYF

j_call: TRBJ2-2
clone_size: .
v_call: TRBV19
d_call: .
cdr3_nt: TGTGCCAGTAGTACCCCAGGGTTGGTATCCGGGGAGCTGTTTTTT
cdr3_aa: CASSTPGLVSGELFF